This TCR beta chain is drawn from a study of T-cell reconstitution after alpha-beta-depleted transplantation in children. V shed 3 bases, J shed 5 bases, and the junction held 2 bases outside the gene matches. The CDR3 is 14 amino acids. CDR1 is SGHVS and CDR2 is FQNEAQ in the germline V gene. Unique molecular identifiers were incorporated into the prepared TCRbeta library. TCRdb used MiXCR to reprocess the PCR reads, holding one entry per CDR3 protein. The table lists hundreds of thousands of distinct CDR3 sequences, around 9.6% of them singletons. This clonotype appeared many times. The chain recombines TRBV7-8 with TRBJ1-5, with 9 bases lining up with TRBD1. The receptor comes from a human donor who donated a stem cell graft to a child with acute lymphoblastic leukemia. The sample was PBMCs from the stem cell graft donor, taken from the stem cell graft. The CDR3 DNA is TGTGCCAGCAGCTTCACAGGGGGCCATCAGCCCCAGCATTTT. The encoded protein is CASSFTGGHQPQHF.